This T cell receptor (beta chain) was recorded in a study of CD8 T cells in ankylosing spondylitis. This clonotype was counted only a few times. What it binds is unknown. Quantitative 5'-RACE with molecular barcodes was used to make the TCR beta libraries. Using its own MiXCR run on the 5' RACE reads, TCRdb lists one record per CDR3 protein. In the table there are tens of thousands of distinct CDR3 sequences, approximately 5.7% of which are singletons. Study-wide results and caveats: In ankylosing spondylitis patients, matched synovial fluid reportedly showed significant enrichment of disease-linked clones.

Trimming at V came to 4 bases and at J to 4 bases, leaving 2 bases not matched to a gene. The CDR3 is 13 residues long. Germline CDR1 reads SQVTM; CDR2 reads ANQGSEA. This receptor was taken from a male donor with ankylosing spondylitis. Sequenced sample: synovial fluid, either unsorted or a sorted T cell fraction (not recorded which). J is TRBJ2-3 and V is TRBV29-1; 10 nucleotides align to TRBD1. The CDR3 DNA sequence: TGCAGCGTTGCGGACAGGGGGTCAGATACGCAGTATTTT. This sequence encodes CSVADRGSDTQYF.